This entry features one T cell receptor beta chain sequence. The source of the sample is a study of T cell changes during pregnancy in multiple sclerosis. Germline values: CDR1 SGHTA, CDR2 FQGTGA. This CDR3 has 15 amino acids. The V and J ends lost 5 bases and 0 bases respectively, with 11 bases between them. Produced via immunoSEQ multiplex PCR; TCRdb's table is partial and in-frame only. The data contain 70,000 to 95,000 clones, roughly 91% of them singletons. The starting material was peripheral blood, obtained in the first trimester of pregnancy. J is TRBJ2-1 and V is TRBV7-3, with a weak D call TRBD2 (6 bases). This sequence was found in a female donor with multiple sclerosis, enrolled in a pregnancy study. Written as DNA, the CDR3 is TGTGCCAGCAGCCGGGACGGGAGCTCCTACAATGAGCAGTTCTTC. Its translation: CASSRDGSSYNEQFF.